The rows below give T cell receptor beta chains drawn from one sample of a study of OX40 agonist ivuxolimab in advanced cancers. Only in-frame clones appear in the TCRdb table, and some are missing; sequencing was by immunoSEQ multiplex PCR. Seen here are fewer than 95,000 clones, around nine tenths observed once, and the top ten hold approximately 0.41%. Specimen: CD4+ or CD8+ T cells sorted from blood, collected in a trial of the OX40 agonist ivuxolimab. The receptors were sampled from an adult with an advanced solid tumor such as melanoma, head and neck, liver or kidney cancer. CDR3s include the opening cysteine and the closing phenylalanine or tryptophan. A D gene is named only where the DNA matches it firmly. Some rows mark clone size as missing; the rest say once, few, many or name a class of expanded clone.

v_call	clone_size	j_call	d_call	cdr3_nt	cdr3_aa
TRBV10-3	NA	TRBJ2-5	TRBD2	TGTGCCATCAGCACTAGCGGGGGGGCCCGGGAGACCCAGTACTTC	CAISTSGGARETQYF
TRBV4-2	few	TRBJ2-7	NA	TGTGCCAGCAGCGGGCTAATGACAGGTACCTACGAGCAGTACTTC	CASSGLMTGTYEQYF
TRBV5-1	NA	TRBJ2-3	TRBD2	TGCGCCAGCAGCCTAAGGACTAGTAACACAGATACGCAGTATTTT	CASSLRTSNTDTQYF
TRBV6-1	NA	TRBJ1-2	NA	TGTGCCAGTAACCATGAGCGCGGCTACACCTTC	CASNHERGYTF
TRBV28	NA	TRBJ2-1	TRBD1	TGTGCCAGCAGTCCTCCGGACAGGGGAAACGAGCAGTTCTTC	CASSPPDRGNEQFF
TRBV28	NA	TRBJ1-1	NA	TGTGCCAGCAGACCCGGGAGGGGAGGGAACACTGAAGCTTTCTTT	CASRPGRGGNTEAFF
TRBV19	NA	TRBJ2-3	TRBD2	TGTGCCAGTTCAGCGGGAGGAACAGATACGCAGTATTTT	CASSAGGTDTQYF
TRBV10-3	NA	TRBJ2-5	NA	TGTGCCATCAGTGAGTCGGGACTGACCCAGTACTTC	CAISESGLTQYF
TRBV7-9	NA	TRBJ2-1	TRBD1	TGTGCCAGGGGACAGGGGCCATACAATGAGCAGTTCTTC	CARGQGPYNEQFF
TRBV4-1	few	TRBJ2-7	NA	TGCGCCAGCAGCCTGGGGGAGAGGGACGGAGCCTACGAGCAGTACTTC	CASSLGERDGAYEQYF
TRBV6-1	NA	TRBJ1-5	NA	TGTGCCAGCAGTGACGACAGCTACAATCAGCCCCAGCATTTT	CASSDDSYNQPQHF
TRBV7-9	NA	TRBJ2-3	NA	TGTGCCAGCAATAATGGAGGGGGCACAGATACGCAGTATTTT	CASNNGGGTDTQYF
TRBV9	NA	TRBJ1-3	NA	TGTGCCAGCAGCGTAGGAACAGGCCTGAGCTCTGGAAACACCATATATTTT	CASSVGTGLSSGNTIYF
TRBV21-1	NA	TRBJ2-1	NA	TGTGCCAGCAGCAAAGCGATCTTC	CASSKAIF
TRBV7-9	NA	TRBJ1-5	NA	TGTGCCAGCAGCTTATATACATACAGGGATCGGCAGCCCCAGCATTTT	CASSLYTYRDRQPQHF